The rows below give T cell receptor beta chains drawn from one sample of a study of blood T cell repertoires in COVID-19. TCRdb's copy holds only in-frame clones and misses some; the assay was immunoSEQ multiplex PCR. The sample holds approximately 200,000 clones, about 86% seen once. The sample consisted of peripheral blood. These receptors came from a woman in her forties or fifties with acute or convalescent COVID-19. The CDR3 runs from the conserved cysteine through the conserved F or W. The D gene is left open where the match is weak. Size tells how often a clone was seen (once, few, many) or the class of an expanded clone, and some rows leave it out.

TRBD2,NA,13,TRBJ2-7,TRBV28,TGTGCCTCCGGGGGAGGGATCCTACGAGGGCAGTACTTC,CASGGGILRGQYF
NA,NA,14,TRBJ1-1,TRBV11-2,TGTGCCAGCAGCCCAAGCAGGGGGAACACTGAAGCTTTCTTT,CASSPSRGNTEAFF
TRBD2,NA,13,TRBJ2-3,TRBV6-6,TGTGCCAGCAGTTCGGTAGCGGGACTAAAGCGGTATTTT,CASSSVAGLKRYF
NA,NA,15,TRBJ2-7,TRBV19,TGTGCCAGTAGTATGGGAGGGCAGGGGACGTACGAGCAGTACTTC,CASSMGGQGTYEQYF
NA,NA,15,TRBJ1-1,TRBV6-5,TGTGCCAGCAGTTACTCCCCAGGGGAGGGCACTGAAGCTTTCTTT,CASSYSPGEGTEAFF
NA,NA,15,TRBJ2-2,TRBV11-2,TGTGCCAGCAGCTTAGGGACTGGAGGCACCGGGGAGCTGTTTTTT,CASSLGTGGTGELFF
NA,NA,12,TRBJ2-7,TRBV7-9,TGTGCCAGCAGCTTAGGAGGGAGAGAGCAGTACTTC,CASSLGGREQYF
NA,few,16,TRBJ2-7,TRBV5-1,TGCGCCAGCAGGTTACTTTCAGGGGCGGTCACCTACGAGCAGTACTTC,CASRLLSGAVTYEQYF
TRBD2,NA,18,TRBJ2-3,TRBV30,TGTGCCTGGAGTGCGGGACAGTTTAGCGGGAGACGCACAGATACGCAGTATTTT,CAWSAGQFSGRRTDTQYF
TRBD1,NA,17,TRBJ1-2,TRBV27,TGTGCCAGCAGTAGAAGGACAGGGGGCCCTGTTGACTATGGCTACACCTTC,CASSRRTGGPVDYGYTF
TRBD1,NA,13,TRBJ1-6,TRBV30,TGTGCCTGGAAAGACAGGGTGGGATCACCCCTCCACTTT,CAWKDRVGSPLHF
TRBD2,NA,14,TRBJ2-3,TRBV30,TGTGCCTGGAGCGCAGGGACTACCTTAACGGCGCAGTATTTT,CAWSAGTTLTAQYF
TRBD1,NA,15,TRBJ2-5,TRBV9,TGTGCCAGCAGCTACCGGGACAGGGGGCGCGTGACCCAGTACTTC,CASSYRDRGRVTQYF
TRBD2,NA,14,TRBJ2-5,TRBV18,TGTGCCAGCTCACCTTACTCGGGAGGAGAGACCCAGTACTTC,CASSPYSGGETQYF
NA,NA,14,TRBJ1-5,TRBV11-3,TGTGCCAGCAGCCTACAGGGAAGCAATCAGCCCCAGCATTTT,CASSLQGSNQPQHF
TRBD1,NA,15,TRBJ2-7,TRBV27,TGTGCCAGCAGTCCCGCCTGGGGACAGGGTAACGAGCAGTACTTC,CASSPAWGQGNEQYF
TRBD1,NA,15,TRBJ1-6,TRBV3-1/TRBV3-2,TGTGCCAGCAGCCATCCACAGGGGCCTTTTGAAGCCCTCCACTTT,CASSHPQGPFEALHF
TRBD1,NA,15,TRBJ1-2,TRBV5-1,TGCGCCAGCAGCTTGAGCCAACAGGGGTTGTCGAGCTACACCTTC,CASSLSQQGLSSYTF
NA,NA,14,TRBJ1-5,TRBV19,TGTGCCAGTAGTCCTCGACAGCTCAATCAGCCCCAGCATTTT,CASSPRQLNQPQHF
TRBD1,NA,16,TRBJ1-4,TRBV7-8,TGTGCCAGCAGCTTAGGACAGGGGTGGCTTAATGAAAAACTGTTTTTT,CASSLGQGWLNEKLFF
TRBD1,NA,14,TRBJ2-7,TRBV6-6,TGTGCCAGCAGTTCGACAGGGACCATCTACGAGCAGTACTTC,CASSSTGTIYEQYF
TRBD1,NA,18,TRBJ1-4,TRBV9,TGTGCCAGCAGCGTAGGGGGACAGACGAACCCCGGGACAGAAAAACTGTTTTTT,CASSVGGQTNPGTEKLFF
TRBD1,NA,14,TRBJ1-2,TRBV2,TGTGCCAGCACTGCAGGACAGGCTAACTATGGCTACACCTTC,CASTAGQANYGYTF
TRBD2,NA,13,TRBJ2-7,TRBV27,TGTGCCAGCAGCCCCGGGGGAGCGGGGGAGCAGTACTTC,CASSPGGAGEQYF
NA,NA,15,TRBJ1-2,TRBV6-1,TGTGCCAGCAGTGAAGCGGAGAGTGCGAACTATGGCTACACCTTC,CASSEAESANYGYTF
TRBD1,few,12,TRBJ1-2,TRBV30,TGTGCCTGGGGCAGGGGGAATGGTGGCTACACCTTC,CAWGRGNGGYTF
NA,NA,14,TRBJ2-7,TRBV6-2/TRBV6-3,TGTGCCAGCAGTTTCAACAGCGGAACATACGAGCAGTACTTC,CASSFNSGTYEQYF
TRBD1,NA,13,TRBJ1-5,TRBV16,TGTGCCAGCAGCCCCTCGACAGGGCAGCCCCAGCATTTT,CASSPSTGQPQHF
TRBD2,NA,14,TRBJ2-5,TRBV7-9,TGTGCCAGCAGCCAAATAGCGGGGCAAGAGACCCAGTACTTC,CASSQIAGQETQYF
TRBD2,NA,15,TRBJ2-1,TRBV6-2/TRBV6-3,TGTGCCAGCAGTTACGAGGGACTAGCTGGCAATGAGCAGTTCTTC,CASSYEGLAGNEQFF
NA,NA,15,TRBJ2-5,TRBV5-4,TGTGCCAGCAGCAGGGCCGGGACTTCACAAGAGACCCAGTACTTC,CASSRAGTSQETQYF
TRBD1,NA,15,TRBJ1-2,TRBV19,TGTGCCAGTAGTATGGGACAGGGGACGGGCTATGGCTACACCTTC,CASSMGQGTGYGYTF
TRBD1,NA,12,TRBJ1-2,TRBV19,TGTGCCAGTAGTGACAGGGGCTATGGCTACACCTTC,CASSDRGYGYTF
NA,NA,15,TRBJ1-5,TRBV6-5,TGTGCCAGCAGGTACGGACAGTATAGCAATCAGCCCCAGCATTTT,CASRYGQYSNQPQHF
NA,once,13,TRBJ1-2,TRBV30,TGTGCCTGGAGTGGGGACACGATTTATGGCTACACCTTC,CAWSGDTIYGYTF